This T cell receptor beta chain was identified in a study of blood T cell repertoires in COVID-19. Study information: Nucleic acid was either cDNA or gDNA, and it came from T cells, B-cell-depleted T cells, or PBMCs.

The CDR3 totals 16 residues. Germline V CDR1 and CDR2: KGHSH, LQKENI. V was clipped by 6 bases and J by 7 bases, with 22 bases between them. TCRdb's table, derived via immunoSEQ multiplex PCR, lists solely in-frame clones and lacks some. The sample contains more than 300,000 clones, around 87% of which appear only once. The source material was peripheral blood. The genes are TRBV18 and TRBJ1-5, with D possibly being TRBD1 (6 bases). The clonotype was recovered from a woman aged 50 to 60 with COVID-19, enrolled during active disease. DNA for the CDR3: TGTGCCAGCTCCAAGGGGGGGGGACCCCGCGCGCAGCCCCAGCATTTT. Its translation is CASSKGGGPRAQPQHF.